The rows below give T cell receptor beta chains drawn from one sample of a study of response to subunit inactivated influenza vaccine. TCRdb re-derived calls from the RT-PCR reads in MiXCR, one entry per CDR3 protein. The profile shows more than 400,000 distinct CDR3 sequences, 6.5% to 8% of them singletons. The sequencing here drew on PBMCs from blood, taken around 25 months after vaccination. The origin of the receptors is a man aged 45 to 70 who received an inactivated influenza vaccine. Each CDR3 is given with its conserved first and last residue. The order of the fields is CDR3 protein, CDR3 DNA, clone size, J gene, V gene, CDR3 length, D gene. The D gene is left open where the match is weak. The size of a clone is reported for some rows only, either as once, few or many, or as a class for expanded clones.

CDR3 protein: CASSQEVNLSYEQYF; CDR3 DNA: TGTGCCAGCAGCCAAGAAGTAAATTTATCCTACGAGCAGTACTTC; clone size: .; J gene: TRBJ2-7; V gene: TRBV4-2; CDR3 length: 15; D gene: .
CDR3 protein: CASSLGGGGSTYNEQFF; CDR3 DNA: TGTGCCAGCAGCTTAGGGGGCGGGGGGTCGACCTACAATGAGCAGTTCTTC; clone size: .; J gene: TRBJ2-1; V gene: TRBV11-2; CDR3 length: 17; D gene: TRBD2
CDR3 protein: CATSDPGTGRSVGELFF; CDR3 DNA: TGTGCCACCAGTGATCCCGGGACAGGGAGGTCTGTCGGGGAGCTGTTTTTT; clone size: few; J gene: TRBJ2-2; V gene: TRBV24-1; CDR3 length: 17; D gene: TRBD1
CDR3 protein: CASSLGTGTYNEQFF; CDR3 DNA: TGCGCCAGCAGCTTGGGGACCGGGACCTACAATGAGCAGTTCTTC; clone size: many; J gene: TRBJ2-1; V gene: TRBV5-1; CDR3 length: 15; D gene: .
CDR3 protein: CASSQGVPPGQVTEAFF; CDR3 DNA: TGCGCCAGCAGCCAAGGCGTCCCTCCGGGACAGGTCACTGAAGCTTTCTTT; clone size: .; J gene: TRBJ1-1; V gene: TRBV4-1; CDR3 length: 17; D gene: TRBD1
CDR3 protein: CSASLGGGQPQHF; CDR3 DNA: TGCAGTGCTAGCTTGGGGGGAGGGCAGCCCCAGCATTTT; clone size: many; J gene: TRBJ1-5; V gene: TRBV20-1; CDR3 length: 13; D gene: .
CDR3 protein: CASSLTAGADSYEQYF; CDR3 DNA: TGTGCCAGCAGCCTGACCGCCGGCGCGGACTCCTACGAGCAGTACTTC; clone size: .; J gene: TRBJ2-7; V gene: TRBV7-2; CDR3 length: 16; D gene: .
CDR3 protein: CASSVVPSGGGHEQFF; CDR3 DNA: TGTGCCAGCAGCGTAGTGCCTAGCGGGGGGGGGCATGAGCAGTTCTTC; clone size: .; J gene: TRBJ2-1; V gene: TRBV9; CDR3 length: 16; D gene: TRBD2
CDR3 protein: CASSPRNSGSYNEQFF; CDR3 DNA: TGTGCCAGCAGTCCCCGAAATAGCGGCTCCTACAATGAGCAGTTCTTC; clone size: many; J gene: TRBJ2-1; V gene: TRBV11-1; CDR3 length: 16; D gene: .
CDR3 protein: CASRSGVRETQYF; CDR3 DNA: TGTGCCAGCAGATCGGGAGTGAGAGAGACCCAGTACTTC; clone size: many; J gene: TRBJ2-5; V gene: TRBV3-1; CDR3 length: 13; D gene: .